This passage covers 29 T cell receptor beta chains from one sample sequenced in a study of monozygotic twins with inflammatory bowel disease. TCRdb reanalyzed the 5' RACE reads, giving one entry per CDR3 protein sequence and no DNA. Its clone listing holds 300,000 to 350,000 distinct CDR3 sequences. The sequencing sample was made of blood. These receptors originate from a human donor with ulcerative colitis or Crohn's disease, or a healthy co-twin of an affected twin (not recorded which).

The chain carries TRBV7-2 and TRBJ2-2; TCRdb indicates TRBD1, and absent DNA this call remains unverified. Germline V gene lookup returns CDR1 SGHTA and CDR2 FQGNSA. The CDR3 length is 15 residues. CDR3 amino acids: CASSGNPQVTGELFF.

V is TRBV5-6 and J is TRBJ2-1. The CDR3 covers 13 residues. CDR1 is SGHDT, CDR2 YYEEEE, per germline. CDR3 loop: CASSLDRWNEQFF.

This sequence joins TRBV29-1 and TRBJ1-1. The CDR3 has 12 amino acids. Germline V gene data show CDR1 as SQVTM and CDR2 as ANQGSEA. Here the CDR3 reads CSVDAWDTEAFF.

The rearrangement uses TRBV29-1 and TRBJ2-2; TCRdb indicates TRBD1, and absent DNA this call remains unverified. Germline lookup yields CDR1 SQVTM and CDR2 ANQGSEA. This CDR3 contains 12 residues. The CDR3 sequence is CSSEGGTGELFF.

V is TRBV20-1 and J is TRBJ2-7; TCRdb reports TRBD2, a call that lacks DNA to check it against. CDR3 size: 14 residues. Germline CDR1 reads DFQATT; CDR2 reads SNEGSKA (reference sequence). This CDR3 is CSARVFGAFREQYF.

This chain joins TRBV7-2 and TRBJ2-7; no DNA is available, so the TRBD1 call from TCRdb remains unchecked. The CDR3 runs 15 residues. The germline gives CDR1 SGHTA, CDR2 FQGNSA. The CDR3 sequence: CASSSTFGGSYEQYF. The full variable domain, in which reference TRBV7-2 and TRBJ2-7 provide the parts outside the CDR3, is GAGVSQSPSNKVTEKGKDVELRCDPISGHTALYWYRQSLGQGLEFLIYFQGNSAPDKSGLPSDRFSAERTGGSVSTLTIQRTQQEDSAVYLCASSSTFGGSYEQYFGPGTRLTVT.

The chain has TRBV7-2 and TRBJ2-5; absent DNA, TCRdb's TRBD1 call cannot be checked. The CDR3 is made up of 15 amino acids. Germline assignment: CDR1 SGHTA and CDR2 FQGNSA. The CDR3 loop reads CASSLLGLPGETQYF.

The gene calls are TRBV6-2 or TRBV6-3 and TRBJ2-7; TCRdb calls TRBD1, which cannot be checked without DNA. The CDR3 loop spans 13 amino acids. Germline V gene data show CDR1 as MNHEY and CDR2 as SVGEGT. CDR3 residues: CASRNGNDYEQYF.

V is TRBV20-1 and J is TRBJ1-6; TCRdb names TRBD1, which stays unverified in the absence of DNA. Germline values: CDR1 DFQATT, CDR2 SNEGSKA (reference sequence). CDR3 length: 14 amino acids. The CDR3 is CSASFGTDNSPLHF.

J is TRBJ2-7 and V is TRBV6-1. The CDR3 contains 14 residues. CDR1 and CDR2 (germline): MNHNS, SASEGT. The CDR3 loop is CASSPFGTTYEQYF.

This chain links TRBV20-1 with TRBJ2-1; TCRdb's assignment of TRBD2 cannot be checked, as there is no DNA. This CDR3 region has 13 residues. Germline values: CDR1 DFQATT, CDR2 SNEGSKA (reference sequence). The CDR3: CSASRGAGNEQFF.

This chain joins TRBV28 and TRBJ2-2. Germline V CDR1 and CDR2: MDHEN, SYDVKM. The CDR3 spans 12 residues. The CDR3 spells CASRLQYGELFF.

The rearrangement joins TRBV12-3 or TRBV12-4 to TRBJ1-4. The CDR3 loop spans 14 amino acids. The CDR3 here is CASSLGADNEKLFF.

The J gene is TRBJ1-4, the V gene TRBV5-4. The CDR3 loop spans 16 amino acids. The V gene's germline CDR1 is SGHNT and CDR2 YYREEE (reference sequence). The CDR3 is CASSLAGGMANEKLFF.

The CDR3 region is CASSSATYEQYF. The chain combines TRBV27 with TRBJ2-7. The germline CDR1 and CDR2 sequences are MNHEY and SMNVEV (reference sequence). The CDR3 has 12 amino acids.

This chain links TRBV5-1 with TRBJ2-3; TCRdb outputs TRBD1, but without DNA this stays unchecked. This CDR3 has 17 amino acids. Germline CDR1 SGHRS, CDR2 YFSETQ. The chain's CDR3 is CASSLVAGTLPTDTQYF.

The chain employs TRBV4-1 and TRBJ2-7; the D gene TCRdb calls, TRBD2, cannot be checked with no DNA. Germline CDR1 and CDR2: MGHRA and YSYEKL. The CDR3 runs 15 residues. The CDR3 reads CASSQATSGLYEQYF.

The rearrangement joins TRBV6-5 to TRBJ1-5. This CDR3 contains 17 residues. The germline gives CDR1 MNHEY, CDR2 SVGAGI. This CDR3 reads CASSYPEGTDSNQPQHF.

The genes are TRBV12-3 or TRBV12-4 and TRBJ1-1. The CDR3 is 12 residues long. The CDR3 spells CASSLASIRDFF.

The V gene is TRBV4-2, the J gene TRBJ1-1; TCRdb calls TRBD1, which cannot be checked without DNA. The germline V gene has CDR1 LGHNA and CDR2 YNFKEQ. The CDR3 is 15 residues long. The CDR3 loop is CASSQAQGLNTEAFF.

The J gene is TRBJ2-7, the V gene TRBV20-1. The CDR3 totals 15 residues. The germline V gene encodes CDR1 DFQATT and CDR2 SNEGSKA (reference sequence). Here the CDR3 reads CSAPPLGRIFYEQYF.

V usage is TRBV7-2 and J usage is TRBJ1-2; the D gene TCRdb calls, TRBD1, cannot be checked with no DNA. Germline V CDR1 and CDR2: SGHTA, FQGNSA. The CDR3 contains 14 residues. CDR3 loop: CASSTYRDREGYTF. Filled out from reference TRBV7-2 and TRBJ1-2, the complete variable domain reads GAGVSQSPSNKVTEKGKDVELRCDPISGHTALYWYRQSLGQGLEFLIYFQGNSAPDKSGLPSDRFSAERTGGSVSTLTIQRTQQEDSAVYLCASSTYRDREGYTFGSGTRLTVV.

The CDR3 is CASRRDSSGMNTGELFF. The V and J genes are TRBV11-2 and TRBJ2-2; TCRdb designates TRBD2, a call that cannot be tested without DNA. Per germline, CDR1 SGHAT and CDR2 FQNNGV. CDR3 length: 17 residues.

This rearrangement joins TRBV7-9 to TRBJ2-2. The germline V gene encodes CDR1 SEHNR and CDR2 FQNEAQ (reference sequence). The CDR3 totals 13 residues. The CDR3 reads CASGVGDTGELFF.

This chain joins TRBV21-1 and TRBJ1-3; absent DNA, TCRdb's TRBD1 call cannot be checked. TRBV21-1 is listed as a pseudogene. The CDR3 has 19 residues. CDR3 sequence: CASSKGVHGALGGRDTIYF.

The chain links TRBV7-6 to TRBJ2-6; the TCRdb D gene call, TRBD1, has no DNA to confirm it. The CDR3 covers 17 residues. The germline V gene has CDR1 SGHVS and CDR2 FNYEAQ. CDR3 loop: CASSLTGESSGANVLTF.

CDR3 loop: CASRSYTGDEQFF. V is TRBV12-3 or TRBV12-4 and J is TRBJ2-1. The CDR3 contains 13 residues.

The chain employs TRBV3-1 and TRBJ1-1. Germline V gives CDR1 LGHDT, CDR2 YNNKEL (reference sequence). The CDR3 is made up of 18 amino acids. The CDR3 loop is CASSQVVDSGVRNTEAFF.

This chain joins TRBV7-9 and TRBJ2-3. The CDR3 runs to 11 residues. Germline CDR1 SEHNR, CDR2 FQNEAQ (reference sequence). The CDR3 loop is CASSTSGTQYF.